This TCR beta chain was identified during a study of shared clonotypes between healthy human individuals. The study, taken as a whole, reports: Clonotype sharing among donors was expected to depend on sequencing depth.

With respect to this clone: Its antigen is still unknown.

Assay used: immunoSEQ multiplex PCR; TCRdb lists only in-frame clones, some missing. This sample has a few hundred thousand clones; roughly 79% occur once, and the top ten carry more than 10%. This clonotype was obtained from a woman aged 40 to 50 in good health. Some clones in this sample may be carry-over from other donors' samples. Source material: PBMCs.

DNA of the CDR3: TGTGCCACCCAGACTCTGGGAGGGACAGATACGCAGTATTTT. The encoded protein is CATQTLGGTDTQYF. This chain joins TRBV5-4 and TRBJ2-3, with 7 positions matching TRBD2. CDR3 length equals 14 residues. V was clipped by 9 bases and J by 3 bases; unmatched bases: 10. Germline V gives CDR1 SGHNT, CDR2 YYREEE (reference sequence). The complete variable domain, with remaining parts taken from reference TRBV5-4 and TRBJ2-3, reads ETGVTQSPTHLIKTRGQQVTLRCSSQSGHNTVSWYQQALGQGPQFIFQYYREEENGRGNFPPRFSGLQFPNYSSELNVNALELDDSALYLCATQTLGGTDTQYFGPGTRLTVL.